This T cell receptor beta chain was recorded in a study of blood T cell repertoires in COVID-19. Overall study: Both acute and convalescent COVID-19 samples were obtained from the United States, Italy and Spain.

The junction had 8 bases not matched to a gene; V was cut back by 0 bases and J by 1 base. Germline CDR1 is SGHTA and CDR2 is FQGNSA. The CDR3 totals 17 residues. This clone came up once. How the authors handled the data: Estimates of nucleated cell counts were drawn from the amplification of reference gene primers. TCRdb's copy holds only in-frame clones and misses some; the assay was immunoSEQ multiplex PCR. V and J calls and clone size are copied from that table; D and trimming were computed from the DNA. Here the sample spans roughly 240,000 clones, 70% to 85% being singletons. The sequence was collected from a woman older than 75 with acute or convalescent COVID-19. The source material was peripheral blood. The chain couples TRBV7-2 to TRBJ2-7; TRBD2 agrees at 8 bases. The CDR3 bases are TGTGCCAGCAGCTTAGCGGGTAATAGCGGGACATCCTACGAGCAGTACTTC. Its translation: CASSLAGNSGTSYEQYF.